This T cell receptor beta chain was sequenced in a study of OX40 agonist ivuxolimab in advanced cancers. Broadly, across the study: Ivuxolimab, which targeted the costimulatory receptor OX40 (CD134), was an agonistic, fully human IgG2 monoclonal antibody. Intravenous ivuxolimab was administered to patients every 2 weeks at six dose levels: 0.01, 0.1, 0.3, 1.5, 3 and 10 mg/kg. Of the 50 to 55 patients in dose escalation, around 20 had hepatocellular carcinoma, some 15 had melanoma, 9 had renal cell carcinoma and 9 had head and neck cancer. In the dose-escalation cohort, roughly 82% of patients were male, and the mean age was 60 years with a range of about 23 to 79. Prior anti-PD-1, anti-PD-L1 or anti-CTLA-4 therapy was permitted, and roughly two fifths of dose-escalation patients had received checkpoint inhibitors. Partial responses were achieved by three dose-escalation patients, of whom one had hepatocellular carcinoma and two had cutaneous melanoma. Peripheral TCRbeta sequencing aimed to test whether ivuxolimab altered TCR sequence diversity and caused clonal T-cell expansion. The paper covers the monotherapy dose-escalation part of the phase I ivuxolimab trial, which included N of about 56 patients.

Genomic DNA was isolated from the sorted cells so that the TCRbeta CDR3 region could be sequenced. The immunoSEQ Assay was used to sequence the TCRbeta CDR3 regions. TCRdb obtained this table from immuneACCESS and retained in-frame rearrangements with V and J assigned. These tables miss some clones; where compared with another copy, unresolved V genes account for less than half of the shortfall, and the remainder is unexplained. The sample has some 70,000 clones on record, approximately 90% of them singletons. Approximately 0.99% of the sample belongs to the ten largest clones. Patients with autoimmune disease history or receiving systemic immunosuppression were excluded from the trial. Peripheral blood for TCR sequencing was drawn from every dose cohort at baseline, at cycle 4 day 1 and at cycle 7 day 1. The samples were taken from a phase I, first-in-human, multicenter, open-label dose-escalation trial of ivuxolimab. Adults with locally advanced or metastatic head and neck squamous cell, hepatocellular, melanoma or renal cell carcinoma were enrolled in the trial. Before TCR sequencing, CD4+ T cells and CD8+ T cells from peripheral blood were sorted into separate populations.

The full study reports these points: Low levels of normalized T-cell clonal expansion were also seen in some patients who did not respond. After ivuxolimab, more expanded clones were found on average in CD8+ T cells than in CD4+ T cells. Antigen specificity was not determined for the clonally expanded peripheral T cells. At doses of 0.1 to 3.0 mg/kg, clonal expansion of both CD4+ and CD8+ blood T cells was observed from baseline to week 6. In partial responders in the 0.1-3.0 mg/kg groups, normalized peripheral clonal expansion was found to be among the lowest, especially among CD8+ T cells.

Its CDR3 holds 14 amino acids, cysteine through phenylalanine. Only the CDR3 DNA is retained, 42 bases long and in frame from the first base. Trimming accounts for 4 bases at V and 8 bases at J, while the number of junction bases matched to no gene is 7. From the germline V gene, CDR1 is SNHLY and CDR2 is FYNNEI. Worth noting for this clone: Its specific antigen is unknown. The sample holds no much larger clone one base away, and base qualities are not on file.

The chain couples TRBV2 to TRBJ2-1; TRBD2 fits 8 bases in the junction. Sequencing was performed on CD4+ or CD8+ T cells sorted from blood, taken in a trial of the OX40 agonist ivuxolimab. The sequence came from an adult with an advanced solid tumor such as melanoma, head and neck, liver or kidney cancer. The CDR3 corresponds to CASSAGTRLYEQFF. The DNA sequence reads TGTGCCAGCAGTGCCGGGACTAGGCTATATGAGCAGTTCTTC.